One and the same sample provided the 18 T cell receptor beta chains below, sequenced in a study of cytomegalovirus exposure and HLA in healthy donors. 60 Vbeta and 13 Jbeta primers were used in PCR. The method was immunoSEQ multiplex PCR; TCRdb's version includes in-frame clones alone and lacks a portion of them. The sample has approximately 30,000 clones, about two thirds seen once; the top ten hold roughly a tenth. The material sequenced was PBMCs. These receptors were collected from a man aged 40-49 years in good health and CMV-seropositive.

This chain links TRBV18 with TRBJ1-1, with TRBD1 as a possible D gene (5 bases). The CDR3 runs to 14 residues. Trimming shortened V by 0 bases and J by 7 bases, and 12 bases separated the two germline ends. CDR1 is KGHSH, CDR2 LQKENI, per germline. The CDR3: CASSPPSRQIEAFF. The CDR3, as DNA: TGTGCCAGCTCACCACCTAGTCGACAGATTGAAGCTTTCTTT.

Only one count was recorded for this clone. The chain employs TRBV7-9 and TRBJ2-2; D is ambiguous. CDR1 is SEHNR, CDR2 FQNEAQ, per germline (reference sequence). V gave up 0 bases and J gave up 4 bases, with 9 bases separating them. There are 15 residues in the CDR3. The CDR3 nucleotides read TGTGCCAGCAGCTTAGCGTCGGGTTTCACCGGGGAGCTGTTTTTT. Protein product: CASSLASGFTGELFF. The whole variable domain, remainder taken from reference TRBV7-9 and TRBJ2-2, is DTGVSQNPRHKITKRGQNVTFRCDPISEHNRLYWYRQTLGQGPEFLTYFQNEAQLEKSRLLSDRFSAERPKGSFSTLEIQRTEQGDSAMYLCASSLASGFTGELFFGEGSRLTVL.

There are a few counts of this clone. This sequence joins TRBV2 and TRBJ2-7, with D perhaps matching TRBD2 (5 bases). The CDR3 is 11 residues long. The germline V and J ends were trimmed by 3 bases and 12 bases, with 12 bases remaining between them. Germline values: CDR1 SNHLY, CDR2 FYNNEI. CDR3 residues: CASSERAAGYF. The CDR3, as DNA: TGTGCCAGCAGTGAGAGGGCCGCCGGGTACTTC.

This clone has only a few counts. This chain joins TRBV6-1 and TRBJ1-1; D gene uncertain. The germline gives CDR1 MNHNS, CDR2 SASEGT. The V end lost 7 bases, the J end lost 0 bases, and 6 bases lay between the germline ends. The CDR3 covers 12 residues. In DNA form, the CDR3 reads TGTGCCAGCAAAACATTGAACACTGAAGCTTTCTTT. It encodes CASKTLNTEAFF.

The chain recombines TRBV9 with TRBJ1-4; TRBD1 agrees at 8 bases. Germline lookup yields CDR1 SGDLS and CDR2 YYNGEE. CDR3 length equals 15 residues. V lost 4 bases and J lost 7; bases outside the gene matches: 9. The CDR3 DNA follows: TGTGCCAGCAGCCCCGCCGACAGGGGTAGTGAAAAACTGTTTTTT. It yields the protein CASSPADRGSEKLFF.

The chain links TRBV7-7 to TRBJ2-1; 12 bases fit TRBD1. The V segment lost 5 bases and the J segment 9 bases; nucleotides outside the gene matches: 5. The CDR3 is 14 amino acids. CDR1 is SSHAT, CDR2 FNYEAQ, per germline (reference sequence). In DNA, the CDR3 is TGTGCCAGCAGCCGCGGGACAGGGGGCGGTGAGCAGTTCTTC. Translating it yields CASSRGTGGGEQFF.

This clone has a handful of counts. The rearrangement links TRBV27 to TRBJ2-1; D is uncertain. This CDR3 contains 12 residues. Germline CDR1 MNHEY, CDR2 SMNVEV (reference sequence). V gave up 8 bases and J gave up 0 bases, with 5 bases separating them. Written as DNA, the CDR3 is TGTGCCAGCGCCAGCTCCTACAATGAGCAGTTCTTC. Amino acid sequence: CASASSYNEQFF.

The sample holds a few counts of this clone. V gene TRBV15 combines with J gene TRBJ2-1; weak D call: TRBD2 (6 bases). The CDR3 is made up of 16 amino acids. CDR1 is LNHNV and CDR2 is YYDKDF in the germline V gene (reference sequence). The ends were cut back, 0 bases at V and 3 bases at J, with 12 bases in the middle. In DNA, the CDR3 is TGTGCCACCAGCAGAGAGGGAGCGGGCCGCTACAATGAGCAGTTCTTC. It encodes CATSREGAGRYNEQFF.

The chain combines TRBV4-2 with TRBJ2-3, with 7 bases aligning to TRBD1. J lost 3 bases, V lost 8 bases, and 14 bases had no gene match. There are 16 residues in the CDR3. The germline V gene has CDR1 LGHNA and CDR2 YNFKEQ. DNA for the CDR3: TGTGCCAGCGAGGCTGTAAAGGGGGCAGGGACAGATACGCAGTATTTT. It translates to CASEAVKGAGTDTQYF.

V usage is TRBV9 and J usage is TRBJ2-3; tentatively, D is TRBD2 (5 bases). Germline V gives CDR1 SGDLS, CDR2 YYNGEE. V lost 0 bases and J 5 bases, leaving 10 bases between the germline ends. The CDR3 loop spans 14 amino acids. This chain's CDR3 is CASSVEMGRDTQYF. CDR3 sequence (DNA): TGTGCCAGCAGCGTAGAGATGGGGAGAGATACGCAGTATTTT.

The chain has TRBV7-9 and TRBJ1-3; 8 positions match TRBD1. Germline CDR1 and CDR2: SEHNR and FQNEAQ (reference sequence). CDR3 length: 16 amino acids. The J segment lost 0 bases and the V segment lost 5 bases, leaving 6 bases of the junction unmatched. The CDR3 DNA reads TGTGCCAGCAGCGTTCGACAGGGGAGCTCTGGAAACACCATATATTTT. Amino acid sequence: CASSVRQGSSGNTIYF.

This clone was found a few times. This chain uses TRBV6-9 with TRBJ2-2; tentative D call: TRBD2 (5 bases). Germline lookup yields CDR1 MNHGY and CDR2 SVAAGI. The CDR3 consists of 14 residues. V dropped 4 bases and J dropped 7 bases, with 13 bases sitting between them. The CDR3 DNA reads TGTGCCAGCAGTTTAGCGCCTCCGGACGGGGAGCTGTTTTTT. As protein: CASSLAPPDGELFF.

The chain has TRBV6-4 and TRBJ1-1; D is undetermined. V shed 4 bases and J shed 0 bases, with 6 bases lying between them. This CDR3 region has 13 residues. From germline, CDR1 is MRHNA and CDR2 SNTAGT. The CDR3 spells CASSGDMNTEAFF. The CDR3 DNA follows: TGTGCCAGCAGTGGAGACATGAACACTGAAGCTTTCTTT.

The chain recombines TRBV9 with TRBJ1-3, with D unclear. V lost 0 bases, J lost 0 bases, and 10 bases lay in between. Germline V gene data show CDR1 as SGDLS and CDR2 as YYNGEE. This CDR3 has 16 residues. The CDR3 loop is CASSVDRAGSGNTIYF. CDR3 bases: TGTGCCAGCAGCGTAGACAGAGCGGGCTCTGGAAACACCATATATTTT.

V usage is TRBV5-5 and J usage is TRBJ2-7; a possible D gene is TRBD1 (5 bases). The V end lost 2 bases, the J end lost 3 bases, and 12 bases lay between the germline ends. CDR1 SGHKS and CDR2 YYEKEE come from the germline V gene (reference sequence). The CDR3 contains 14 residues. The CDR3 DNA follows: TGTGCCAGCAGCTTAGGACCAGGGTTCTACGAGCAGTACTTC. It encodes CASSLGPGFYEQYF. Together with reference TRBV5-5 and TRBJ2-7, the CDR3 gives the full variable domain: DAGVTQSPTHLIKTRGQQVTLRCSPISGHKSVSWYQQVLGQGPQFIFQYYEKEERGRGNFPDRFSARQFPNYSSELNVNALLLGDSALYLCASSLGPGFYEQYFGPGTRLTVT.

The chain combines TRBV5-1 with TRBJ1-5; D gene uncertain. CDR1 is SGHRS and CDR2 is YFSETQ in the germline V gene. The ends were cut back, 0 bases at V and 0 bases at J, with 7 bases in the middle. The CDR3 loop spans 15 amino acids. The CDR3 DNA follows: TGCGCCAGCAGCTTGGGAGGGAATAGCAATCAGCCCCAGCATTTT. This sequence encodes CASSLGGNSNQPQHF.

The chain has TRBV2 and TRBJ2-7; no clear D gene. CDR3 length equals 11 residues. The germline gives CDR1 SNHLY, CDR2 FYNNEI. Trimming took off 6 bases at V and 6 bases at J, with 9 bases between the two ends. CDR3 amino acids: CASSPLVEQYF. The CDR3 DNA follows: TGTGCCAGCAGCCCCCTCGTCGAGCAGTACTTC.

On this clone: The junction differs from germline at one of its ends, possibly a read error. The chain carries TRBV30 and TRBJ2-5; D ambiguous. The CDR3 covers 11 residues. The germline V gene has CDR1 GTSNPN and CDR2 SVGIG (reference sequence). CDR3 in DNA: TGTGCCTGGAGTCTAAGAGAGTCCCAGTACTTC. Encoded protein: CAWSLRESQYF.